The present entry profiles one T cell receptor beta chain with its context. Its antigen is currently unknown. The sample originates from a study of shared clonotypes between healthy human individuals. Splitting the CD4+ cells yielded a CD45RA+ naive subset and a CD45RA-negative memory subset. Study observations and caveats: Memory subsets had estimated richness that was generally smaller than that of naive subsets.

Per the study methods: Filtering differed since immunoSEQ provided only junctions, with no quality scores. Sequencing was performed with immunoSEQ multiplex PCR; in TCRdb, only in-frame clones are kept and a portion is missing. That table supplies the V and J calls and clone size; D and trimming were determined from the DNA. In the table there are some 2,000,000 clones, 90% to 97% of which are singletons. The receptor comes from a young man in good health. Sequenced input: naive CD4+ T cells sorted from blood. Subset reported: CD45RA+ positively selected.

CDR3 loop: CASSGIERGGQYF. The CDR3, as DNA: TGTGCCAGCAGCGGAATAGAGCGGGGGGGGCAGTATTTT. The chain employs TRBV7-2 and TRBJ2-3; 10 bases map to TRBD2. Germline CDR1 and CDR2: SGHTA and FQGNSA. This CDR3 comprises 13 residues. The V gene end was trimmed by 5 bases and the J gene end by 11 bases; junction bases not matched to a gene: 7. The full variable domain, rest sourced from reference TRBV7-2 and TRBJ2-3, is GAGVSQSPSNKVTEKGKDVELRCDPISGHTALYWYRQSLGQGLEFLIYFQGNSAPDKSGLPSDRFSAERTGGSVSTLTIQRTQQEDSAVYLCASSGIERGGQYFGPGTRLTVL.